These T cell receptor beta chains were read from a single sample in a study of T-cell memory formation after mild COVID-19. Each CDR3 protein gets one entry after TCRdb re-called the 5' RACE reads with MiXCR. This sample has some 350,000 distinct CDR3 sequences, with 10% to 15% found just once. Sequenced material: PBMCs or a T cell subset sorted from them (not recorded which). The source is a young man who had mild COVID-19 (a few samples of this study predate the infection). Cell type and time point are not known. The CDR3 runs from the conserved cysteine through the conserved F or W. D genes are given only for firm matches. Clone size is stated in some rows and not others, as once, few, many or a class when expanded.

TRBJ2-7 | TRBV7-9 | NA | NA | CASSYGRSEQYF | TGTGCCAGCAGCTACGGACGGAGCGAGCAGTACTTC
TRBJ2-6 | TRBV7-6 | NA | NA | CASSPQSGANVLTF | TGTGCCAGCAGCCCCCAGTCTGGGGCCAACGTCCTGACTTTC
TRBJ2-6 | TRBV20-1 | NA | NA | CSAVTSSGANVLTF | TGCAGTGCTGTAACTAGCTCTGGGGCCAACGTCCTGACTTTC
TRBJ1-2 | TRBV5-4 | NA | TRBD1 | CASSLRGQVNYGYTF | TGTGCCAGCAGCTTGAGGGGACAGGTTAACTATGGATACACCTTC
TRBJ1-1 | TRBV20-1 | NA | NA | CSGRDTNTEALF | TGCAGCGGAAGGGATACAAACACTGAAGCTCTCTTT
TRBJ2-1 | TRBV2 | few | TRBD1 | CASSDPSGQGATYNEQFF | TGTGCCAGCAGTGACCCCTCGGGACAGGGGGCTACCTACAATGAGCAGTTCTTC
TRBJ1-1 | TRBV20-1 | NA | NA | CSAGGTPGRPTVAFF | TGCAGTGCCGGGGGGACTCCCGGGAGACCTACTGTGGCTTTCTTT
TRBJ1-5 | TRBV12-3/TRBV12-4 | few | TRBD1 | CASRRAGGAGVQPQHF | TGTGCCAGCAGGCGAGCAGGGGGCGCGGGAGTTCAGCCCCAGCATTTT
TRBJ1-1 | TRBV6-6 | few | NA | CASSYQGTTEAFF | TGTGCCAGCAGTTACCAGGGGACCACTGAAGCTTTCTTT
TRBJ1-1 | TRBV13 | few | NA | CASSLGGPENTEAFF | TGTGCCAGCAGCTTAGGGGGACCGGAGAACACTGAAGCTTTCTTT
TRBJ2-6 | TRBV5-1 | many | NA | CASSLYSGANVLTF | TGCGCCAGCAGCTTGTACTCTGGGGCCAACGTCCTGACTTTC
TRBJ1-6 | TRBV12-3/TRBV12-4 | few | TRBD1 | CASRPGTGTTGTLHF | TGTGCCAGCAGACCCGGGACAGGGACGACGGGGACCCTCCACTTT
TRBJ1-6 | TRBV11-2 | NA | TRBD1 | CASSAGQASPLHF | TGTGCCAGCAGCGCCGGACAGGCTTCACCCCTCCACTTT
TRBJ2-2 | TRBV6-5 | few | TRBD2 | CASSSGGVNTGELFF | TGTGCCAGCAGTTCGGGGGGGGTAAACACCGGGGAGCTGTTTTTT
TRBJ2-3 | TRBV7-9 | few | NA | CASSQDTQYF | TGTGCCAGCAGCCAGGATACGCAGTATTTT
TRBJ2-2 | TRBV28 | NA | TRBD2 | CASRLPPQRGIGELFF | TGTGCCAGCAGGTTACCCCCTCAGCGGGGTATCGGGGAGCTGTTTTTT
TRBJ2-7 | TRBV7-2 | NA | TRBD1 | CASSPGQGSPYF | TGTGCCAGCAGCCCGGGACAGGGGTCTCCTTACTTC
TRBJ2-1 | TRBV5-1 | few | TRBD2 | CASSLVASGANEQFF | TGCGCCAGCAGCTTGGTGGCTAGCGGGGCCAATGAGCAGTTCTTC
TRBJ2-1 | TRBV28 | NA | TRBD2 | CASSETSGSDYEQFF | TGTGCCAGCAGCGAGACTAGCGGGAGCGACTATGAGCAGTTCTTC
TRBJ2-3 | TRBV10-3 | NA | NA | CAISEGDTQYF | TGTGCCATCAGTGAGGGGGATACGCAGTATTTT
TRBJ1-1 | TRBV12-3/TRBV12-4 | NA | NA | CASRRLFSTEAFF | TGTGCCAGCAGGCGACTCTTCTCCACTGAAGCTTTCTTT
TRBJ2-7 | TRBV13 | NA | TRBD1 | CASSSDRGVYEQYF | TGTGCCAGCAGCTCCGACAGGGGAGTCTACGAGCAGTACTTC
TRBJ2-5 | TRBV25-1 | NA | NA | CASRAGWGPQETQYF | TGTGCCAGCAGGGCGGGCTGGGGGCCTCAAGAGACCCAGTACTTC
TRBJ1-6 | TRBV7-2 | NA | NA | CASSSGASYNSPLHF | TGTGCCAGCAGCTCAGGAGCATCTTATAATTCACCCCTCCACTTT